Listed below are T cell receptor beta chains from one sample, sequenced in a study of response to subunit inactivated influenza vaccine. One entry per CDR3 protein results from TCRdb running MiXCR on the RT-PCR reads. The data show some 480,000 distinct CDR3 sequences, roughly 9.8% seen once. The source material was PBMCs from blood, sampled 40 to 50 days after vaccination. These receptors were collected from a man in his fifties who received an inactivated influenza vaccine. The CDR3 runs from the conserved cysteine through the conserved F or W. Fields, in order: clone size, J gene, D gene, V gene, CDR3 DNA, CDR3 protein. A D gene is named only where the DNA matches it firmly. Clone size is stated in some rows and not others, as once, few, many or a class when expanded.

many | TRBJ2-1 | . | TRBV4-3 | TGCGCCAGCAGCCAAGTGGGGCTAACCTACAATGAGCAGTTCTTC | CASSQVGLTYNEQFF
. | TRBJ1-4 | TRBD1 | TRBV6-1 | TGTGCCAGCGGATTGATAGGGGGCCTGGGAACGGAAAAACTGTTTTTT | CASGLIGGLGTEKLFF
. | TRBJ2-5 | TRBD2 | TRBV4-3 | TGCGCCAGCAGCCAAGTCGGACGGGGGGGATCTGGGACCCAGTACTTC | CASSQVGRGGSGTQYF
few | TRBJ2-5 | . | TRBV28 | TGTGCCAGCAGTCCTCTTCGAAAAGGTCGCCCGGGGAGGGGGACGGAGACCCAGTACTTC | CASSPLRKGRPGRGTETQYF
many | TRBJ1-1 | . | TRBV10-3 | TGTGCCATCAGTGAGTCCCATAAGCAGGCTGAAGCTTTCTTT | CAISESHKQAEAFF
few | TRBJ2-1 | TRBD2 | TRBV18 | TGTGCCAGCGCGGTAGCGGGAGGAGGCCTCAATGAGCAGTTCTTC | CASAVAGGGLNEQFF
. | TRBJ2-1 | . | TRBV4-3 | TGCGCCAGCAGCCAAGATACCAATTTGGGCCGAAGCTCCTACAATGAGCAGTTCTTC | CASSQDTNLGRSSYNEQFF
many | TRBJ1-2 | TRBD1 | TRBV3-1 | TGTGCCAGCAGCCTAATGACAGGGACCCATGGCTACACCTTC | CASSLMTGTHGYTF
few | TRBJ2-7 | TRBD1 | TRBV10-1 | TGCGCCAGCAGCAGGGACAGTGGCTACGAGCAGTACTTC | CASSRDSGYEQYF
many | TRBJ2-3 | . | TRBV12-3/TRBV12-4 | TGTGCCAGCAGAATGGGATTTAGCACAGATACGCAGTATTTT | CASRMGFSTDTQYF
many | TRBJ2-4 | . | TRBV12-3/TRBV12-4 | TGTGCCAGCAGGCAGGGGCTGGCCAAAAACATTCAGTACTTC | CASRQGLAKNIQYF
few | TRBJ2-3 | . | TRBV7-2 | TGTGCCAGCAGAAGTGACTCGATCACAGATACGCAGTATTTT | CASRSDSITDTQYF
. | TRBJ2-3 | TRBD2 | TRBV28 | TGTGCCAGCAGCCGCCTAGCGGGGGGCAATGGGGCAGATACGCAGTATTTT | CASSRLAGGNGADTQYF
few | TRBJ2-3 | . | TRBV12-3/TRBV12-4 | TGTGCCAGCAGCCCTAACTATCCGACAGGCACCGTAGATACGCAGTATTTT | CASSPNYPTGTVDTQYF
. | TRBJ2-1 | . | TRBV29-1 | TGCAGCGTTGGGCAGGAGACCTACAATGAGCAGTTCTTC | CSVGQETYNEQFF
few | TRBJ2-5 | TRBD2 | TRBV5-1 | TGCGCCAGCAGCTTGGCTGGACTAGCAGGAGAGACCCAGTACTTC | CASSLAGLAGETQYF
few | TRBJ1-1 | . | TRBV4-2 | TGTGCCAGCAGCCAAGAGAGGGGAGGAGGGTCTGAAGCTTTCTTT | CASSQERGGGSEAFF
many | TRBJ2-3 | . | TRBV9 | TGTGCCAGCAACACAGATACGCAGTATTTT | CASNTDTQYF
. | TRBJ2-5 | . | TRBV29-1 | TGCAGCGGGTCCGGCGTTCCCCGGGGAGAGACCCAGTACTTC | CSGSGVPRGETQYF
. | TRBJ2-1 | . | TRBV27 | TGTGCCAGCAGTTTATCGTCAGCTTACAATGAGCAGTTCTTC | CASSLSSAYNEQFF
many | TRBJ2-1 | TRBD2 | TRBV11-2 | TGTGCCAGCACCTCACTAGCGGGGTACAATGAGCAGTTCTTC | CASTSLAGYNEQFF
few | TRBJ1-1 | . | TRBV5-1 | TGCGCCAGCAGCTTCCCCGATGGCGGAGGGGCTTTCTTT | CASSFPDGGGAFF
. | TRBJ1-6 | . | TRBV6-2/TRBV6-3 | TGTGCCAGCAGTTACAGGCCAGATGCCAATTCACCCCTCCACTTT | CASSYRPDANSPLHF
few | TRBJ1-1 | . | TRBV20-1 | TGCAGTGCTAAAGAGGGGTGGCCCGGCACTGAAGCTTTCTTT | CSAKEGWPGTEAFF
. | TRBJ1-1 | . | TRBV7-8 | TGTGCCAGCAGCCTAGGGGAGGGCAGCATGAACACTGAAGCTTTCTTT | CASSLGEGSMNTEAFF
few | TRBJ1-5 | . | TRBV4-2 | TGTGCCAGCAGCCAAGCTAAGAGCAATCAGCCCCAGCATTTT | CASSQAKSNQPQHF
few | TRBJ2-7 | TRBD1 | TRBV5-1 | TGCGCCAGCAGCTCCCCCCAGGGACAGCTTACCTACGAGCAGTACTTC | CASSSPQGQLTYEQYF
many | TRBJ2-5 | . | TRBV29-1 | TGCAGCGCCACTCCCGGGAGCCAAGAGACCCAGTACTTC | CSATPGSQETQYF
many | TRBJ2-5 | . | TRBV28 | TGTGCCAGCAGTTTACCACGCGGGTACCAAGAGACCCAGTACTTC | CASSLPRGYQETQYF
. | TRBJ2-1 | TRBD2 | TRBV7-8 | TGTGCCAGCAGCTTAGCCCGGACTAGCGGGGGGCCAACTTACAATGAGCAGTTCTTC | CASSLARTSGGPTYNEQFF
many | TRBJ2-7 | TRBD2 | TRBV7-2 | TGTGCCAGCAGCCCCCGACTAGCGGGCCACTTAGGGCAGTACTTC | CASSPRLAGHLGQYF
many | TRBJ2-3 | . | TRBV12-3/TRBV12-4 | TGTGCCAGCAGCCCTGGACTGGGGACAGATACGCAGTATTTT | CASSPGLGTDTQYF
few | TRBJ2-5 | TRBD1 | TRBV11-2 | TGTGCCAGCAGCTCCACGGGACAGGCCTCCCAAGAGACCCAGTACTTC | CASSSTGQASQETQYF
many | TRBJ2-7 | . | TRBV7-6 | TGTGCCAGCAGCTTAGGAGGGATAGGCCACGAGCAGTACTTC | CASSLGGIGHEQYF
many | TRBJ1-1 | . | TRBV6-5 | TGTGCCAGCCTCGGGTGGAACACTGAAGCTTTCTTT | CASLGWNTEAFF
. | TRBJ2-7 | TRBD1 | TRBV4-1 | TGCGCCAGCAGCCCCCTGGACAGGGGAACTTACGAGCAGTACTTC | CASSPLDRGTYEQYF
few | TRBJ2-5 | . | TRBV6-5 | TGTGCCAGCAGTTACTCTGTCCACCGAGAGACCCAGTACTTC | CASSYSVHRETQYF
. | TRBJ1-5 | . | TRBV2 | TGTGCCAGCAGGAAGCGTTATAGCAATCAGCCCCAGCATTTT | CASRKRYSNQPQHF
few | TRBJ2-4 | TRBD1 | TRBV20-1 | TGCAGCAGAGGACAGACAGGGGACATTCAGTACTTC | CSRGQTGDIQYF
few | TRBJ1-3 | TRBD1 | TRBV4-3 | TGCGCCAGCAGCCAATTCGACAGGGGTGGAGGAAACACCATATATTTT | CASSQFDRGGGNTIYF
. | TRBJ2-7 | . | TRBV7-9 | TGTGCCAGCAGCTTAGCGCCTGGGTTGCCAGAGCAGTACTTC | CASSLAPGLPEQYF
few | TRBJ2-5 | . | TRBV20-1 | TGCAGTGCACAAAGTCCCCCAGGGAAAGGGGAGACCCAGTACTTC | CSAQSPPGKGETQYF
. | TRBJ2-7 | . | TRBV4-1 | TGCGCCAGCAGCCAACACGGACACGAGCAGTACTTC | CASSQHGHEQYF
many | TRBJ2-5 | TRBD2 | TRBV29-1 | TGCAGCGTTGCGCCGGGAGGGAAGGAGACCCAGTACTTC | CSVAPGGKETQYF
few | TRBJ2-3 | TRBD1 | TRBV3-1 | TGTGCCAGCAGCCAAGATACAGGGGGCATTACAGATACGCAGTATTTT | CASSQDTGGITDTQYF
few | TRBJ1-6 | . | TRBV10-3 | TGTGCCATCAGTGAGAGAGAACAGCGCGGAGGATCACCCCTCCACTTT | CAISEREQRGGSPLHF
. | TRBJ2-2 | . | TRBV7-9 | TGTGCCAGCAGCCCCGACACATACACCGGGGAGCTGTTTTTT | CASSPDTYTGELFF
few | TRBJ2-1 | TRBD1 | TRBV5-6 | TGTGCCAGCAGCTATGGGCCAGGGGGATACAATGAGCAGTTCTTC | CASSYGPGGYNEQFF
many | TRBJ2-1 | . | TRBV24-1 | TGTGCCACCGGGGGGGCTGGAGGATACAATGAGCAGTTCTTC | CATGGAGGYNEQFF
few | TRBJ2-5 | . | TRBV10-3 | TGTGCCATCAGTGAGTCGGGGGCTGTGGAGACCCAGTACTTC | CAISESGAVETQYF
. | TRBJ2-2 | . | TRBV3-1 | TGTGCCAGCAGGCTTACAGGGCCCGGGTACACCGGGGAGCTGTTTTTT | CASRLTGPGYTGELFF
few | TRBJ2-7 | TRBD2 | TRBV11-2 | TGTGCCAGCAGCCATAGCGGGAGATTTTACTTC | CASSHSGRFYF
. | TRBJ2-7 | TRBD2 | TRBV7-2 | TGTGCCAGCAGCCTACGGACTAGCGCCGCCTACGAGCAGTACTTC | CASSLRTSAAYEQYF
. | TRBJ2-7 | TRBD2 | TRBV10-2 | TGCGCCAGCAGTGAAACCTCTAGCGGGAGAGGCGAGCAGTACTTC | CASSETSSGRGEQYF
. | TRBJ1-1 | . | TRBV29-1 | TGCAGCGTGGTGGGGGGATTGAACACTGAAGCTTTCTTT | CSVVGGLNTEAFF
. | TRBJ2-1 | . | TRBV7-2 | TGTGCCAGCAGCTTCTTATCTATCAATGAGCAGTTCTTC | CASSFLSINEQFF
. | TRBJ2-1 | . | TRBV29-1 | TGCAGCGTTGACAGGCAGACTTCTTACAATGAGCAGTTCTTC | CSVDRQTSYNEQFF
few | TRBJ2-5 | TRBD2 | TRBV29-1 | TGCAGCGTTGCTGGGGCTAGCGGCGGTCGGGAGACCCAGTACTTC | CSVAGASGGRETQYF
few | TRBJ2-5 | . | TRBV12-3/TRBV12-4 | TGTGCCAGCGGCTCCCGGGACTCCCAAGAGACCCAGTACTTC | CASGSRDSQETQYF